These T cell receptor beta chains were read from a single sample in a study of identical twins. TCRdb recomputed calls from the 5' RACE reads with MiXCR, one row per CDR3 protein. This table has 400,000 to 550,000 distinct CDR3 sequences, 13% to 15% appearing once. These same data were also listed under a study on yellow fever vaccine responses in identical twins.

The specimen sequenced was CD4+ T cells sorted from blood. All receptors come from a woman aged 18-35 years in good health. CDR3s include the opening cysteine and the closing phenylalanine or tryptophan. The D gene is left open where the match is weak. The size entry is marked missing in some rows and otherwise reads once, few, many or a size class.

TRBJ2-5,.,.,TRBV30,TGTGCCTGGACAGCCGGTAGCGGTCAAGAGACCCAGTACTTC,CAWTAGSGQETQYF
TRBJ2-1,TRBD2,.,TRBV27,TGTGCCAGCAGTTTATGGGAAGCGGGAGGGCCCAAGCGGCAGTTCTTC,CASSLWEAGGPKRQFF
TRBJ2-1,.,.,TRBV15,TGTGCCACCAGCTTTAAAGTGGCGAGGGGGATCGATGAGCAGTTCTTC,CATSFKVARGIDEQFF
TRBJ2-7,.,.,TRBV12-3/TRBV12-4,TGTGCCAGCAGTTTTTGGGGGACCCCCTACGAGCAGTACTTC,CASSFWGTPYEQYF
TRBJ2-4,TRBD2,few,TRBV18,TGTGCCAGCTCACCCTGGGGACTAGCTCCCGGGGCCAAAAACATTCAGTACTTC,CASSPWGLAPGAKNIQYF
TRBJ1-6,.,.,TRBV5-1,TGCGCCAGCAGCTTGGAACGCTATAATTCACCCCTCCACTTT,CASSLERYNSPLHF
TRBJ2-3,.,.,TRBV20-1,TGCAGTGCTTCGGGGGAGACCCGCCGGTGGACAGATACGCAGTATTTT,CSASGETRRWTDTQYF
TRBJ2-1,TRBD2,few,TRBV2,TGTGCCAGCACCCCAGGACTAGCGGACTACAATGAGCAGTTCTTC,CASTPGLADYNEQFF
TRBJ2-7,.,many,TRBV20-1,TGCAGTGCTACGACAGCACCTTACGAGCAGTACTTC,CSATTAPYEQYF
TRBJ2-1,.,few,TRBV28,TGTGCCAGCAGACGGGTCGACAATGAGCAGTTCTTC,CASRRVDNEQFF
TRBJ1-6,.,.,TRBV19,TGTGCCAGTAGTCCGTCGGCTCAGCGTAATTCACCCCTCCACTTT,CASSPSAQRNSPLHF
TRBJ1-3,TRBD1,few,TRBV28,TGTGCCAGCCAGGGGGCGCGGATTGCTGGAAACACCATATATTTT,CASQGARIAGNTIYF
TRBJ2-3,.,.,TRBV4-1,TGCGCCAGCAGCCAAGGGGGGGTTGCAGATACGCAGTATTTT,CASSQGGVADTQYF
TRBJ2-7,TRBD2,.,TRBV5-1,TGCGCCAGCAGGCCTAGCGGGGGAGATTACGAGCAGTACTTC,CASRPSGGDYEQYF
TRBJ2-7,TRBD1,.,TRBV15,TGTGCCACCAGCAGAGTTGGGACAGGGATATACGAGCAGTACTTC,CATSRVGTGIYEQYF
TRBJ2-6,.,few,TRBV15,TGTGCCACCAGCAGACAGGGTTCTGGGGCCAACGTCCTGACTTTC,CATSRQGSGANVLTF